This is a list of T cell receptor beta chains from one sample in a study of blood T cell repertoires in COVID-19. The data were produced by immunoSEQ multiplex PCR, yet TCRdb's version contains in-frame clones alone and is incomplete. The repertoire holds 200,000 to 250,000 clones, with about 90% as singletons. The specimen sequenced was peripheral blood. The receptors stem from a woman aged 55-69 years with acute or convalescent COVID-19. CDR3s include the opening cysteine and the closing phenylalanine or tryptophan. The D gene is left open where the match is weak. Size is stated for part of the rows, as once, few or many counts, or as a class when the clone is expanded.

j_gene	d_gene	abundance	v_gene	CDR3nt	CDR3aa
TRBJ2-7	TRBD2	NA	TRBV7-9	TGTGCCAGTAAACCGCGGGGGGACTCCTACGAGCAGTACTTC	CASKPRGDSYEQYF
TRBJ1-6	TRBD1	NA	TRBV4-2	TGTGCCAGCAGCCAAAAACAGGGGCCGGTATCACCCCTCCACTTT	CASSQKQGPVSPLHF
TRBJ2-1	TRBD2	NA	TRBV7-2	TGTGCCAGCAGCCGCGCACCCTGGGATAGCGGGCTAAAGTTCTTC	CASSRAPWDSGLKFF
TRBJ1-2	TRBD1	NA	TRBV13	TGTGCCAGCAGCCTCAGGGACAGAGGCTATGGCTACACCTTC	CASSLRDRGYGYTF
TRBJ1-2	NA	few	TRBV7-9	TGTGCCAGCAGCTTCGACTATTATGGCTACACCTTC	CASSFDYYGYTF
TRBJ1-2	TRBD1	NA	TRBV11-2	TGTGCCAGCAGCTTAGGAGGACAGGGCAAATATGGCTACACCTTC	CASSLGGQGKYGYTF
TRBJ2-7	TRBD2	NA	TRBV7-2	TGTGCCAGCAGCGTAGGCGGGGGGGTGCCCTCCTACGAGCAGTACTTC	CASSVGGGVPSYEQYF
TRBJ1-5	NA	NA	TRBV18	TGTGCCAGCTCATCCCAGGGTAGGGGGCAGCCCCAGCATTTT	CASSSQGRGQPQHF
TRBJ2-7	NA	few	TRBV21-1	TGTGCCAGCATGACCCCAGGGGTCCACGAGCAGTACTTC	CASMTPGVHEQYF
TRBJ2-5	TRBD2	NA	TRBV18	TGTGCCAGCTCACCCGCGGGGGGCCTGAATCAAGAGACCCAGTACTTC	CASSPAGGLNQETQYF
TRBJ2-7	TRBD1	once	TRBV18	TGTGCCAGCTCGAGTGGGACAGTCACCTACGAGCAGTACTTC	CASSSGTVTYEQYF
TRBJ2-3	NA	NA	TRBV7-3	TGTGCCAGCACCCCCGGACTGGCTCTCACAGATACGCAGTATTTT	CASTPGLALTDTQYF
TRBJ1-2	NA	NA	TRBV9	TGTGCCAGCAGCACGAACAGGGATTCCTATGGCTACACCTTC	CASSTNRDSYGYTF
TRBJ2-3	TRBD2	NA	TRBV6-5	TGTGCCAACGGGGGGAGTGGACCTAGCACAGATACGCAGTATTTT	CANGGSGPSTDTQYF
TRBJ2-7	TRBD2	NA	TRBV5-1	TGCGCCAGCAGCAGGGGGACTAGCGGGAATAATCCCTACGAGCAGTACTTC	CASSRGTSGNNPYEQYF
TRBJ2-2	NA	once	TRBV3-1/TRBV3-2	TGTGCCAGCAGCCAGGCGCTAGACGGGGAGCTGTTTTTT	CASSQALDGELFF
TRBJ2-5	TRBD2	NA	TRBV7-6	TGTGCCAGCAGCCCAGGGACTAGCGGGCGCACCCAAGAGACCCAGTACTTC	CASSPGTSGRTQETQYF
TRBJ2-5	NA	NA	TRBV14	TGTGCCAGCGGGGCCTTCCTCCAAGAGACCCAGTACTTC	CASGAFLQETQYF
TRBJ2-1	TRBD2	NA	TRBV7-2	TGTGCCAGCAGCGATACCGGGACTAGAGTCAATGAGCAGTTCTTC	CASSDTGTRVNEQFF
TRBJ2-1	TRBD2	NA	TRBV7-8	TGTGCCAGCACCCCTTACGGGCTAGCGGGAGTGTCCTACAATGAGCAGTTCTTC	CASTPYGLAGVSYNEQFF
TRBJ2-3	NA	NA	TRBV29-1	TGCAGCGTTGGAATCAGGGGAAAAACAGATACGCAGTATTTT	CSVGIRGKTDTQYF
TRBJ2-7	NA	NA	TRBV27	TGTGCCAGCAGTTTATCGAATCAGGACAGAAGAAAGCACTACGAGCAGTACTTC	CASSLSNQDRRKHYEQYF
TRBJ2-5	NA	NA	TRBV5-4	TGTGCCAGCAGCTTTTCCCTTATATCTCAAGAGACCCAGTACTTC	CASSFSLISQETQYF
TRBJ2-7	NA	few	TRBV11-1	TGTGCCAGCAGCTCGCGACCGGGGTCCTACGAGCAGTACTTC	CASSSRPGSYEQYF
TRBJ1-6	NA	NA	TRBV21-1	TGTGCCAGCAGCAGCAGGTGCTCACCCCTCCACTTT	CASSSRCSPLHF
TRBJ2-1	NA	once	TRBV18	TGTGCCAGCTCAGAGGACTTCTTGGGCGACAATGAGCAGTTCTTC	CASSEDFLGDNEQFF
TRBJ2-1	TRBD1	NA	TRBV2	TGTGCCAGCAGCGGCCTGGGACAGCCAATTGGGCAGTTCTTC	CASSGLGQPIGQFF
TRBJ1-1	TRBD1	NA	TRBV10-3	TGTGCCATCAGTGGGACAGGGATGAACACTGAAGCTTTCTTT	CAISGTGMNTEAFF
TRBJ1-1	TRBD1	NA	TRBV7-9	TGTGCCAGCACCCGATCGGGACAGGGCGGTGAAGCTTTCTTT	CASTRSGQGGEAFF
TRBJ2-5	NA	NA	TRBV5-1	TGCGCCAGCAGCTCCCTCGACAGAGGGGGAAAGACCCAGTACTTC	CASSSLDRGGKTQYF
TRBJ2-3	TRBD2	NA	TRBV13	TGTGCCAGCAGCTTAAGACTAGCGGGGGCGGACACAGATACGCAGTATTTT	CASSLRLAGADTDTQYF
TRBJ2-6	TRBD1	NA	TRBV18	TGTGCCAGCTCACCTCTGGTAGGGGGCTCGGGAACCGGGGCCAACGTCCTGACTTTC	CASSPLVGGSGTGANVLTF
TRBJ1-1	NA	few	TRBV6-5	TGTGCCAGCAGGATTGAAGGGGGAGACACTGAAGCTTTCTTT	CASRIEGGDTEAFF
TRBJ2-3	NA	NA	TRBV18	TGTGCCAGCTCACCGCAAACAGGGTCAGATACGCAGTATTTT	CASSPQTGSDTQYF
TRBJ1-4	NA	NA	TRBV3-1/TRBV3-2	TGTGCCAGCAGCGGCAGGGGTGGGACTAATGAAAAACTGTTTTTT	CASSGRGGTNEKLFF
TRBJ2-1	TRBD2	NA	TRBV4-3	TGCGCCAGCAGCCGCGAGCTAGCGGGAGGAGTGTTGGATGAGCAGTTCTTC	CASSRELAGGVLDEQFF
TRBJ1-1	NA	NA	TRBV2	TGTGCCAGCAGCTTACTTCGGGGTGAGGCTTTCTTT	CASSLLRGEAFF
TRBJ2-1	NA	NA	TRBV10-3	TGTGCCATCAGTGAGAAGGCTAGCGTACACAATGAGCAGTTCTTC	CAISEKASVHNEQFF
TRBJ2-3	NA	NA	TRBV19	TGTGCCAGTACCGCTACTAGCACAGATACGCAGTATTTT	CASTATSTDTQYF
TRBJ1-5	NA	NA	TRBV29-1	TGCAGCGCAGGACAGTCCGGGCGGCCCCAGCATTTT	CSAGQSGRPQHF
TRBJ1-1	NA	NA	TRBV5-6	TGTGCCAGCAGCTTGGTTCGTCAGTACACTGAAGCTTTCTTT	CASSLVRQYTEAFF
TRBJ2-7	NA	NA	TRBV6-6	TGTGCCAGCAGTTACGCACAAACAATCAGGACCTACGAGCAGTACTTC	CASSYAQTIRTYEQYF
TRBJ2-7	TRBD1	once	TRBV11-1	TGTGCCAGCAGCCAGGGGGGAACAGGGGGCAGCGAGCAGTACTTC	CASSQGGTGGSEQYF
TRBJ2-2	NA	NA	TRBV3-1/TRBV3-2	TGTGCCAGCAGCCAATCAATTTATGGGCCGGATCGGGAGCTGTTTTTT	CASSQSIYGPDRELFF
TRBJ2-7	NA	NA	TRBV6-2/TRBV6-3	TGTGCCAGCAGTTACATGACGAAGGGGTACGAGCAGTACTTC	CASSYMTKGYEQYF
TRBJ1-2	TRBD1	NA	TRBV5-1	TGCGCCAGCAGCAGGACGACAGGGGGCGAGGATGGCTACACCTTC	CASSRTTGGEDGYTF
TRBJ2-1	TRBD1	NA	TRBV5-6	TGTGCCAGCAGTCCACCGGGACAGGGGATACGAGAGCAGTTCTTC	CASSPPGQGIREQFF
TRBJ2-7	NA	few	TRBV11-2	TGTGCCAGCAGCAGGGGCAGCTCCTACGAGCAGTACTTC	CASSRGSSYEQYF
TRBJ1-2	NA	NA	TRBV3-1/TRBV3-2	TGTGCCAGCAGCCGCGGACAGTCCTATGGCTACACCTTC	CASSRGQSYGYTF
TRBJ1-6	NA	NA	TRBV4-2	TGTGCCAGCAGCCAAGGAGACGGGGAGTATAATTCACCCCTCCACTTT	CASSQGDGEYNSPLHF
TRBJ2-5	TRBD1	NA	TRBV7-2	TGTGCCAGCAGCACCCGGACAGGAATTACCCAAGAGACCCAGTACTTC	CASSTRTGITQETQYF
TRBJ1-2	TRBD1	NA	TRBV6-5	TGTGCCAGCAGTAGTTCCGGGACAGGTGCCTTC	CASSSSGTGAF
TRBJ2-3	NA	NA	TRBV7-9	TGTGCCAGCAGCTTATATCGACTAGTCGGCACAGATACGCAGTATTTT	CASSLYRLVGTDTQYF